This TCR beta chain was obtained from a study of T-cell reconstitution after alpha-beta-depleted transplantation in children. Study observations and caveats: Some patients showed high day-60 TCRbeta diversity, which derived from surviving recipient T cells and thymic progenitors. T-cell numbers and diversity one year post-transplant derived largely from freshly generated T cells. Expanded clones from the graft, numbering several hundred, reportedly supplied alpha-beta T cells about two months after transplant.

In its sample, this clonotype was seen a few times. Its antigen is as yet unknown. TCRbeta library preparation incorporated unique molecular identifiers. A single record per CDR3 protein comes from TCRdb applying MiXCR to the PCR reads. This table holds about 870,000 distinct CDR3 sequences, around 17% found once. Germline V CDR1 and CDR2: SEHNR, FQNEAQ (reference sequence). Trimming cost V 0 bases and J 7 bases, with 10 bases left between them. The CDR3 loop spans 14 amino acids. The receptor's source is a male patient younger than 18 who had a stem cell transplant for acute lymphoblastic leukemia, so the T cells may come from the graft donor. The input for sequencing was PBMCs, mostly from graft donor cells, taken 360 days after TCRalphabeta/CD19-depleted stem cell transplant. The J gene is TRBJ2-1, the V gene TRBV7-9; D is unclear. CDR3 sequence (DNA): TGTGCCAGCAGCTTAGCGGGCCCCTGGAATGAGCAGTTCTTC. Protein sequence: CASSLAGPWNEQFF.